These 11 T cell receptor beta chains originate from one sample sequenced in a study of T cells after yellow fever vaccination. Each CDR3 protein gets one entry after TCRdb re-called the 5' RACE reads with MiXCR. The sample includes 510,000 or so distinct CDR3 sequences, 15% to 20% of them seen just once. The sequenced sample was PBMCs, obtained 15 days after the yellow fever booster vaccination. These receptors were collected from a man aged 25 to 45 who received the YFV17D yellow fever vaccine.

This clonotype turned up a few times. V gene TRBV7-2 combines with J gene TRBJ2-5; 7 bases match TRBD2. This CDR3 comprises 14 residues. Losses at the gene ends were 1 base for V and 10 bases for J; bases not matched to a gene: 9. Germline V lookup: CDR1 SGHTA, CDR2 FQGNSA. For the CDR3, the DNA is TGTGCCAGCAGCTTAGGACGGCCCAGCGGGGACCAGTACTTC. This sequence encodes CASSLGRPSGDQYF. Full variable domain (missing parts from reference TRBV7-2 and TRBJ2-5): GAGVSQSPSNKVTEKGKDVELRCDPISGHTALYWYRQSLGQGLEFLIYFQGNSAPDKSGLPSDRFSAERTGGSVSTLTIQRTQQEDSAVYLCASSLGRPSGDQYFGPGTRLLVL.

The chain has TRBV24-1 and TRBJ2-2; 7 nucleotides agree with TRBD1. The CDR3 covers 15 residues. Germline assignment: CDR1 KGHDR and CDR2 SFDVKD. The V gene end was trimmed by 5 bases and the J gene end by 1 base; junction bases not matched to a gene: 3. DNA for the CDR3: TGTGCCACCAGTGGGGGACAGTGGAACACCGGGGAGCTGTTTTTT. Amino acids: CATSGGQWNTGELFF.

In its sample, this clonotype was seen once. The rearrangement uses TRBV12-5 and TRBJ1-1, with 7 bases identical to TRBD1. CDR1 and CDR2 (germline): LGHNT, FRNRAP. V lost 6 bases to trimming and J lost 8 bases; unmatched junction nucleotides: 12. The CDR3 is made up of 14 amino acids. The CDR3 sequence is CASGSGQWTSEAFF. The CDR3 nucleotides are TGTGCTAGTGGGTCGGGACAGTGGACCTCCGAAGCTTTCTTT.

The CDR3 sequence is CASMARTRYEQYF. The CDR3, as DNA: TGCGCCAGCATGGCTAGGACCAGATACGAGCAGTACTTC. The chain recombines TRBV10-1 with TRBJ2-7; D is undetermined. In germline, CDR1 is WNHNN, CDR2 SYGVQD (reference sequence). The CDR3 runs to 13 residues. Trimming took off 7 bases at V and 4 bases at J, with 14 bases between the two ends.

The J gene is TRBJ2-1, the V gene TRBV9; tentative D call: TRBD2 (6 bases). V was trimmed by 4 bases and J by 6 bases, leaving 17 bases between them. The CDR3 has 15 amino acids. Per the germline V gene, CDR1 is SGDLS and CDR2 is YYNGEE. The CDR3, as DNA: TGTGCCAGCAGCACATTCGGAGGGCCGGGCAATGAGCAGTTCTTC. Encoded protein: CASSTFGGPGNEQFF. The full variable domain, its missing parts supplied by reference TRBV9 and TRBJ2-1, is DSGVTQTPKHLITATGQRVTLRCSPRSGDLSVYWYQQSLDQGLQFLIQYYNGEERAKGNILERFSAQQFPDLHSELNLSSLELGDSALYFCASSTFGGPGNEQFFGPGTRLTVL.

The table lists this clonotype with a few counts. The chain joins TRBV7-2 to TRBJ2-1; 8 nucleotides agree with TRBD2. This CDR3 is 14 amino acids long. The V segment lost 5 bases and the J segment 1 base; nucleotides outside the gene matches: 1. Germline V gene sequence: CDR1 SGHTA, CDR2 FQGNSA. The CDR3 loop is CASSGTSSYNEQFF. CDR3 nucleotides: TGTGCCAGCAGCGGGACTAGTTCCTACAATGAGCAGTTCTTC.

The J gene is TRBJ2-5, the V gene TRBV6-6; possibly TRBD1 for D (7 bases). Trimming took 8 bases from V and 5 from J, leaving 15 bases between them. The germline V gene has CDR1 MNHNY and CDR2 SVGAGI (reference sequence). This CDR3 region has 13 residues. The CDR3 bases are TGTGCCAGCGGTTCAGGGGGGAGGGAGACCCAGTACTTC. Protein sequence: CASGSGGRETQYF.

The chain recombines TRBV7-2 with TRBJ1-5, with a weak D call TRBD1 (5 bases). V dropped 5 bases and J dropped 9 bases, with 17 bases sitting between them. This CDR3 has 14 amino acids. Germline V gives CDR1 SGHTA, CDR2 FQGNSA. CDR3 region: CASSADSPLRPQHF. The CDR3 nucleotides read TGTGCCAGCAGCGCCGACAGCCCTCTCCGGCCCCAGCATTTT.

This clonotype appeared a few times. The chain combines TRBV5-1 with TRBJ1-3; TRBD1 matches at 7 bases. CDR3 length: 16 residues. The germline V gene encodes CDR1 SGHRS and CDR2 YFSETQ. V gave up 4 bases and J gave up 0 bases; unmatched junction bases: 7. CDR3 in amino acids: CASSSRGVTSGNTIYF. CDR3 bases: TGCGCCAGCAGCAGCAGGGGGGTTACCTCTGGAAACACCATATATTTT.

The V call is TRBV20-1, the J call TRBJ1-2; D is unclear. In germline, CDR1 is DFQATT, CDR2 SNEGSKA (reference sequence). The CDR3 loop spans 11 amino acids. V lost 0 bases and J 8 bases, leaving 7 bases between the germline ends. CDR3 sequence: CSARDDAGYTF. Written as DNA, the CDR3 is TGCAGTGCTAGAGATGATGCGGGCTACACCTTC.

This clonotype occurred once. This sequence joins TRBV5-1 and TRBJ1-2; TRBD1 is a possible D gene (5 bases). The CDR3 sequence is 14 residues long. V lost 5 bases, J lost 3 bases, and 14 bases lay in between. Germline-derived CDR1 and CDR2 are SGHRS and YFSETQ. In DNA, the CDR3 is TGCGCCAGCAGTCGTGCTGGGGGAGACTATGGCTACACCTTC. This sequence encodes CASSRAGGDYGYTF.